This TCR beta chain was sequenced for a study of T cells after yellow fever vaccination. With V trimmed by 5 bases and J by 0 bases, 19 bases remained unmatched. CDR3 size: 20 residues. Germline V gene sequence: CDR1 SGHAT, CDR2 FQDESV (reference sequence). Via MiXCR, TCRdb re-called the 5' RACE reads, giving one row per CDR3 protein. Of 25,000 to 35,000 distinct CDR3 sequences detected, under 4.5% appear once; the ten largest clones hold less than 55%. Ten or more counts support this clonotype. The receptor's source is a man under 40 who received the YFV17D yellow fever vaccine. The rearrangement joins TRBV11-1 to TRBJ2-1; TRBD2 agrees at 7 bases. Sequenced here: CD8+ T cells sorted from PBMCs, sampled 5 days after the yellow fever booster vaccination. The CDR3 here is CASSNLGLYQVTSSYNEQFF. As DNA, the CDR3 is TGTGCCAGCAGCAACCTGGGACTATACCAGGTTACAAGCTCCTACAATGAGCAGTTCTTC.